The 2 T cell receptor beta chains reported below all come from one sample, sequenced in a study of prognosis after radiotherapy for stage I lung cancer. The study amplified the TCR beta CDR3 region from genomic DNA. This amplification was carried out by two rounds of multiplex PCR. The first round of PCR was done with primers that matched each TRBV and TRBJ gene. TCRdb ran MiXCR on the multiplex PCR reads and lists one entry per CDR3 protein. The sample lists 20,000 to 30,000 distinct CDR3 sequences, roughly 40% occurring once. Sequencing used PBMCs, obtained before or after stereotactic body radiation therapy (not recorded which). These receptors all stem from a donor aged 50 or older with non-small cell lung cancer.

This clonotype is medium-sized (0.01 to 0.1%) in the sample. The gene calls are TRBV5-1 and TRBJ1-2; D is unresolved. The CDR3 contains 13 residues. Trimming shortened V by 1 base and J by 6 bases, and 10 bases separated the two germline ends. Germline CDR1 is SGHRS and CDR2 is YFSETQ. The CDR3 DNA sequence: TGCGCCAGCAGCTTGAGGGTCGGAAATGGCTACACCTTC. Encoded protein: CASSLRVGNGYTF.

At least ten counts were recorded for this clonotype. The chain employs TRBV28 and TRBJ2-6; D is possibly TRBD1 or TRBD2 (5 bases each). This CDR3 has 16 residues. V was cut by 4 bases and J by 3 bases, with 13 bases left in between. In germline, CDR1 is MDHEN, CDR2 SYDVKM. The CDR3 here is CASSSAGGRGANVLTF. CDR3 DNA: TGTGCCAGCAGTTCCGCTGGGGGACGTGGGGCCAACGTCCTGACTTTC.